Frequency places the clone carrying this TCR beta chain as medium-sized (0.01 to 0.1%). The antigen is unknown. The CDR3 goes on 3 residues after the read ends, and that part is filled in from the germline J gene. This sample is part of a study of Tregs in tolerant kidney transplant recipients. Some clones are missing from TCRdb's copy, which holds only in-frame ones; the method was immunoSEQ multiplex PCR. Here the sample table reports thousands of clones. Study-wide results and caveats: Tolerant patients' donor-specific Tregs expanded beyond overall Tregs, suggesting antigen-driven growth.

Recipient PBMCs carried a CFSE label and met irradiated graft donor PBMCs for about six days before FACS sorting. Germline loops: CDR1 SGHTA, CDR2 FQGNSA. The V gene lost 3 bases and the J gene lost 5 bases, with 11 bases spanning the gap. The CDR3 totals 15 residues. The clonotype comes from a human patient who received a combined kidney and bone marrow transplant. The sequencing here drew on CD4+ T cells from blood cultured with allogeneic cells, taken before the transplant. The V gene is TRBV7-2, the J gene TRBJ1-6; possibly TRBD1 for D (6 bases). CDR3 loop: CASSLLTGNNSPLHF. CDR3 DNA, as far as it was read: TGTGCCAGCAGCTTGCTGACAGGCAATAATTCACCC.